This entry lists 21 T cell receptor beta chains sequenced from one sample in a study of cytomegalovirus exposure and HLA in healthy donors (dated by TCRdb to about 2017). Library preparation used the immunoSEQ multiplex PCR assay. The multiplex PCR relied on a mix of 60 forward primers for TCR Vbeta segments and 13 reverse primers for TCR Jbeta segments. TCRdb carries this immuneACCESS record with in-frame sequences only. Its versions omit some clonotypes, under half of them owing to an unresolved V gene in the studies checked, with the rest unexplained. Here the sample has approximately 160,000 clones; over 65% occur a single time. The ten largest account for approximately 4.6% of the sample. Material for sequencing was PBMCs. Receptors originate from a man aged 18 to 30 in good health and CMV-seropositive.

The V call is TRBV5-1, the J call TRBJ2-5; D is perhaps TRBD1 (7 bases). The V and J ends lost 3 bases and 3 bases respectively, with 15 bases between them. This CDR3 region has 15 residues. Germline CDR1 and CDR2: SGHRS and YFSETQ. CDR3 in DNA: TGCGCCAGCAGCTGGGAGGACAGGCGTAAAGAGACCCAGTACTTC. Residues: CASSWEDRRKETQYF.

The V and J genes are TRBV13 and TRBJ1-1; tentative D call: TRBD1 (6 bases). The CDR3 loop spans 15 amino acids. CDR1 and CDR2 (germline): PRHDT, FYEKMQ (reference sequence). The V end lost 3 bases, the J end lost 5 bases, and 16 bases lay between the germline ends. The CDR3 nucleotides read TGTGCCAGCAGCTTGAGTTACAGGGCTGGGACTGAAGCTTTCTTT. It translates to CASSLSYRAGTEAFF.

This chain links TRBV25-1 with TRBJ1-6; D remains unclear. Germline-derived CDR1 and CDR2 are MGHDK and SYGVNS. V lost 1 base and J 9 bases, leaving 7 bases between the germline ends. This CDR3 is built from 13 residues. The CDR3: CASSEFKLSPLHF. The CDR3 DNA sequence: TGTGCCAGCAGTGAATTTAAACTTTCACCCCTCCACTTT.

The chain combines TRBV6-1 with TRBJ1-2; 12 nucleotides align to TRBD1. With V trimmed by 3 bases and J by 4 bases, 6 bases remained unmatched. The CDR3 runs 16 residues. CDR1 and CDR2 from the germline V gene are MNHNS and SASEGT. The CDR3 loop is CASSDAGTGGTYGYTF. Here the CDR3 DNA reads TGTGCCAGCAGTGATGCCGGGACAGGGGGCACCTATGGCTACACCTTC.

The genes are TRBV19 and TRBJ1-1; 7 bases match TRBD1. CDR1 and CDR2 from the germline V gene are LNHDA and SQIVND (reference sequence). V shed 5 bases, J shed 4 bases, and the junction held 7 bases outside the gene matches. The CDR3 has 14 amino acids. The CDR3 reads CASSAQGGGTEAFF. The DNA for the CDR3 is TGTGCCAGTAGTGCCCAGGGGGGTGGCACTGAAGCTTTCTTT.

The chain combines TRBV6-1 with TRBJ1-1; D possibly corresponds to TRBD1 (5 bases). This CDR3 contains 14 residues. Looked up from germline, CDR1 is MNHNS and CDR2 is SASEGT. The germline V and J ends were trimmed by 6 bases and 0 bases, with 11 bases remaining between them. CDR3 DNA: TGTGCCAGCAGACAATCGACAGTGAACACTGAAGCTTTCTTT. This gives the protein CASRQSTVNTEAFF.

The rearrangement uses TRBV5-1 and TRBJ2-7; no reliable D call. V lost 1 base and J lost 3, with 14 bases in between. Germline CDR1 and CDR2: SGHRS and YFSETQ. This CDR3 is 15 amino acids long. Here the CDR3 reads CASSLSNRSFYEQYV. CDR3 DNA sequence: TGCGCCAGCAGCTTGTCGAACAGATCATTCTACGAGCAGTACGTC.

The rearrangement joins TRBV5-1 to TRBJ2-5, with a tentative D call TRBD2 (6 bases). V was trimmed by 5 bases and J by 2 bases, leaving 13 bases between them. Germline CDR1 reads SGHRS; CDR2 reads YFSETQ. The CDR3 totals 14 residues. The CDR3 here is CASRSPGVQETQYF. CDR3 sequence (DNA): TGCGCCAGCAGATCCCCGGGGGTTCAAGAGACCCAGTACTTC. The entire variable domain, with the rest obtained from reference TRBV5-1 and TRBJ2-5, is as follows: KAGVTQTPRYLIKTRGQQVTLSCSPISGHRSVSWYQQTPGQGLQFLFEYFSETQRNKGNFPGRFSGRQFSNSRSEMNVSTLELGDSALYLCASRSPGVQETQYFGPGTRLLVL.

This clone has only a few counts. Distinct nucleotide sequences in the sample also encode this CDR3. CDR3 sequence (DNA): TGTGCCAGCAGTTCCGGACAGGGGAAGAGCGAGCAGTACGTC. Its protein is CASSSGQGKSEQYV. The rearrangement joins TRBV28 to TRBJ2-7, with 9 bases aligning to TRBD1. The length of the CDR3 is 14 residues. The ends lost 4 bases at V and 6 bases at J; junction bases unmatched: 7. Looked up from germline, CDR1 is MDHEN and CDR2 is SYDVKM.

The V gene is TRBV11-2, the J gene TRBJ2-5, with 9 bases fitting TRBD1. CDR3 length: 16 residues. The J segment lost 4 bases and the V segment lost 1 base, leaving 7 bases of the junction unmatched. CDR1 is SGHAT, CDR2 FQNNGV, per germline. DNA for the CDR3: TGTGCCAGCAGCTTAGTGATTAGGACAGGGGTAGAGACCCAGTACTTC. Its translation is CASSLVIRTGVETQYF.

This chain joins TRBV6-1 and TRBJ1-2; 8 nucleotides match TRBD1. V shed 2 bases and J 1 base; nucleotides not matched to a gene: 3. CDR1 MNHNS and CDR2 SASEGT come from the germline V gene. The CDR3 totals 15 residues. The CDR3 spells CASSEMDRVNYGYTF. The DNA of the CDR3 is TGTGCCAGCAGTGAAATGGACAGGGTTAACTATGGCTACACCTTC.

The V and J genes are TRBV6-5 and TRBJ2-1, with TRBD2 matching over 10 bases. The CDR3 consists of 16 residues. Germline V gene sequence: CDR1 MNHEY, CDR2 SVGAGI. The trim removed 2 bases at V and 9 bases at J, leaving 10 bases unmatched. DNA for the CDR3: TGTGCCAGCAGTTACGATAGCGGGAGGCTAAAGGGTGAGCAGTTCTTC. It is translated as CASSYDSGRLKGEQFF.

This clone showed up just a few times. The chain recombines TRBV9 with TRBJ2-5, with a possible D match to TRBD2 (6 bases). This CDR3 comprises 14 residues. The germline V gene encodes CDR1 SGDLS and CDR2 YYNGEE. Trimming stripped 4 bases from V and 4 bases from J, with 14 bases between. CDR3 DNA: TGTGCCAGCAGCCAACCGGGAGACCGAGAGACCCAGTACTTC. It translates to CASSQPGDRETQYF.

This CDR3 reads CASSQDAASYEQYV. In DNA, the CDR3 is TGCGCCAGCAGCCAAGATGCGGCCTCCTACGAGCAGTACGTC. The chain links TRBV4-1 to TRBJ2-7; D is undetermined. Trimming cost V 0 bases and J 0 bases, with 6 bases left between them. Per the germline V gene, CDR1 is MGHRA and CDR2 is YSYEKL. The CDR3 totals 14 residues.

This sequence joins TRBV5-4 and TRBJ2-1; 11 bases are shared with TRBD2. Losses at the gene ends were 0 bases for V and 7 bases for J; bases not matched to a gene: 6. The CDR3 contains 16 residues. Germline lookup yields CDR1 SGHNT and CDR2 YYREEE (reference sequence). This CDR3 reads CASSLATSGRVNEQFF. CDR3 bases: TGTGCCAGCAGCTTGGCTACTAGCGGGAGAGTAAATGAGCAGTTCTTC.

This chain connects TRBV2 to TRBJ1-1; the D is unclear. V lost 5 bases, J lost 8 bases, and 9 bases lay in between. The CDR3 extends over 11 amino acids. The germline V gene has CDR1 SNHLY and CDR2 FYNNEI. The CDR3 sequence: CASSLEVEAFF. The CDR3 nucleotides read TGTGCCAGCAGTCTTGAGGTAGAAGCTTTCTTT.

This chain connects TRBV5-4 to TRBJ2-5; TRBD2 aligns across 9 bases. Trimming cost V 0 bases and J 6 bases; bases outside gene matches: 3. This CDR3 comprises 14 residues. Per the germline V gene, CDR1 is SGHNT and CDR2 is YYREEE (reference sequence). The CDR3 DNA reads as TGTGCCAGCAGCTTGGAAGCGGGGGGCAAGACCCAGTACTTC. Translating gives CASSLEAGGKTQYF.

This clone was seen a few times. The junction does not match germline at one end; this may be a read error. The chain has TRBV7-7 and TRBJ2-1; D may be TRBD2 (5 bases). Per the germline V gene, CDR1 is SSHAT and CDR2 is FNYEAQ (reference sequence). CDR3 length: 16 residues. CDR3 DNA sequence: TGTGCTAGCAGCCAAGAAGGACTGGCCTCCTACAATGAGCAGTTCTTC. Residues: CASSQEGLASYNEQFF.

The table lists this clone with a count of one. The chain carries TRBV27 and TRBJ1-5; no definite D call. Trimming took 3 bases from V and 7 from J, leaving 10 bases between them. The V gene's germline CDR1 is MNHEY and CDR2 SMNVEV (reference sequence). This CDR3 has 13 amino acids. CDR3 protein: CASSFAGRQPQHF. CDR3 nucleotides: TGTGCCAGCAGTTTCGCGGGCCGACAGCCCCAGCATTTT.

The chain joins TRBV7-2 to TRBJ2-1; D perhaps matches TRBD1 (6 bases). Trimming removed 5 bases at V and 13 bases at J, with 12 bases between. This CDR3 has 11 residues. Germline V gene lookup returns CDR1 SGHTA and CDR2 FQGNSA. In DNA form, the CDR3 reads TGTGCCAGCAGCCTCCGGGACAACCAGTTCTTC. Amino acids: CASSLRDNQFF.

The rearrangement links TRBV5-1 to TRBJ1-3; D remains ambiguous. Germline-derived CDR1 and CDR2 are SGHRS and YFSETQ. The V end lost 0 bases, the J end lost 2 bases, and 9 bases lay between the germline ends. The CDR3 contains 15 residues. CDR3 in amino acids: CASSLDGVAGNTIYF. CDR3 DNA: TGCGCCAGCAGCTTGGACGGGGTCGCTGGAAACACCATATATTTT. The full variable domain, completed using reference TRBV5-1 and TRBJ1-3, is KAGVTQTPRYLIKTRGQQVTLSCSPISGHRSVSWYQQTPGQGLQFLFEYFSETQRNKGNFPGRFSGRQFSNSRSEMNVSTLELGDSALYLCASSLDGVAGNTIYFGEGSWLTVV.